This T cell receptor beta chain was sequenced in a study of T cells in Graves' hyperthyroidism and ophthalmopathy. Study at large: Before any treatment, at initial diagnosis, peripheral blood was collected. Study-level results: Expanded thyroid clonotypes (above 0.001) were mostly also found in blood.

For Graves' hyperthyroidism to be stable, ophthalmopathy could not progress within 18 months. Patients aged 18 to 65 had newly diagnosed hyperthyroidism lasting under 2 months. CDR3 size: 15 residues. Germline V gene lookup returns CDR1 SGHNT and CDR2 YYREEE (reference sequence). Trimming left V 3 bases short and J 1 base short, with 11 bases between. As regards this clonotype: Its antigen is unidentified.

TCR beta CDR3 regions were amplified from RNA transcripts. In the first-round RT-PCR of the TCR CDR3, the HTBI primer set was used. TCRdb fed the multiplex PCR reads into MiXCR, producing one record per CDR3 protein. This table holds about 680,000 distinct CDR3 sequences, 35% found once. J is TRBJ1-3 and V is TRBV5-4; D not certain. The sample taken for sequencing was blood. The source is a woman in her thirties or forties with Graves' hyperthyroidism. The CDR3 loop is CASSSITLSGNTIYF. CDR3 bases: TGTGCCAGCAGCTCCATTACCTTATCTGGAAACACCATATATTTT.